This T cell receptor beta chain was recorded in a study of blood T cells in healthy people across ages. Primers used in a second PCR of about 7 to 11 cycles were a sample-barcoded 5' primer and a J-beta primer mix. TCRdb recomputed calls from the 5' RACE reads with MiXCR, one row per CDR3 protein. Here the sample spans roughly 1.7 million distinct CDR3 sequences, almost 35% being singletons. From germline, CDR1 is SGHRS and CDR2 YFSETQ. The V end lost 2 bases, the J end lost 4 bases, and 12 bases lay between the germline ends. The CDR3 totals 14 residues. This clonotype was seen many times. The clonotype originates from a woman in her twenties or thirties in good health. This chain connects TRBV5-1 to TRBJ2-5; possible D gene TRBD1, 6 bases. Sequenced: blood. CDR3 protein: CASSLGTPRETQYF. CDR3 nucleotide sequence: TGCGCCAGCAGCTTAGGGACACCAAGAGAGACCCAGTACTTC.